These T cell receptor beta chains were read from a single sample in a study of shared clonotypes between healthy human individuals. TCRdb's copy holds only in-frame clones and misses some; the assay was immunoSEQ multiplex PCR. The sample has around 700,000 clones; 72% are singletons. Input material: memory CD4+ T cells sorted from blood. The receptors were sampled from a woman in her twenties or thirties in good health. Each CDR3 is given with its conserved first and last residue. The D gene is left open where the match is weak. Rows give clone size only sometimes, using once, few, many, or a class for an expanded clone.

clone size	V gene	D gene	J gene	CDR3 DNA	CDR3 protein
NA	TRBV28	NA	TRBJ2-1	TGTGCCAGCAGTTTGGTTTTCGGGCAATACAATGAGCAGTTCTTC	CASSLVFGQYNEQFF
NA	TRBV7-9	NA	TRBJ1-1	TGTGCCAGCAGCTTAAGCTCGGTGGGCAAGATGAACACTGAAGCTTTCTTT	CASSLSSVGKMNTEAFF
NA	TRBV29-1	NA	TRBJ2-6	TGCAGCGTTGAGGGAGTCCCTGGGGCCAACGTCCTGACTTTC	CSVEGVPGANVLTF
few	TRBV15	TRBD1	TRBJ2-1	TGTGCCACCAGCAGAGGGGGACAGGGGGCCTCCTACAATGAGCAGTTCTTC	CATSRGGQGASYNEQFF
NA	TRBV11-2	TRBD1	TRBJ2-7	TGTGCCAGCAGCCCCGGCGGACAGGGTGGGTTCGGCTACGAGCAGTACTTC	CASSPGGQGGFGYEQYF
NA	TRBV14	NA	TRBJ1-5	TGTGCCAGCAGCCATCCAGCTTATAGCAATCAGCCCCAGCATTTT	CASSHPAYSNQPQHF
NA	TRBV28	TRBD2	TRBJ2-3	TGTGCCAGCAGTTTACTGCGGGAGGGAAGCACAGATACGCAGTATTTT	CASSLLREGSTDTQYF
NA	TRBV5-4	NA	TRBJ2-4	TGTGCCAGCAGCTTGGAGCCGGGCGGAGCCAAAAACATTCAGTACTTC	CASSLEPGGAKNIQYF
NA	TRBV7-6	NA	TRBJ2-5	TGTGCCAGCAGCTTACAGGGCACAGAGGGAGAGACCCAGTACTTC	CASSLQGTEGETQYF
NA	TRBV28	TRBD2	TRBJ2-2	TGTGCCAGTAGCGGCTGGCGGGAGGCGGTCACCGGGGAGCTGTTTTTT	CASSGWREAVTGELFF
NA	TRBV20-1	NA	TRBJ2-3	TGCAGTGCTAGACTCCTAGATACGCAGTATTTT	CSARLLDTQYF
NA	TRBV7-9	NA	TRBJ2-1	TGTGCCAGCGGTCCACTTGAGTCCTACAATGAGCAGTTCTTC	CASGPLESYNEQFF
NA	TRBV18	TRBD2	TRBJ2-5	TGTGCCAGCTCGGCGACTAGCGGGAGGGGAGAGACCCAGTACTTC	CASSATSGRGETQYF
once	TRBV14	TRBD1	TRBJ2-7	TGTGCCAGCAGCCAATCAGGGACAGTAGCTACGAAGCAGTACTTC	CASSQSGTVATKQYF
once	TRBV5-1	NA	TRBJ2-7	TGCGCCAGCAGCACTGGGACCACAAACTACGAGCAGTACTTC	CASSTGTTNYEQYF
NA	TRBV4-2	NA	TRBJ2-4	TGTGCCAGCAGCTGGGGGACGCAGAACATTCAGTACTTC	CASSWGTQNIQYF
few	TRBV19	TRBD2	TRBJ2-1	TGTGCCAGTAGTATGACTAGCGGGGTCTACAATGAGCAGTTCTTC	CASSMTSGVYNEQFF
NA	TRBV5-1	TRBD1	TRBJ2-7	TGCGCCAGCAGCCCCGGACAGGGCCACGCGGGTTCCTACGAGCAGTACTTC	CASSPGQGHAGSYEQYF
NA	TRBV19	NA	TRBJ2-7	TGTGCCAGTAGTATCCTAGCGAGCTCCTACGAGCAGTACTTC	CASSILASSYEQYF
few	TRBV9	NA	TRBJ2-7	TGTGCCAGCAGCGAGGGTCTCCCGAGAGGCGAGCAGTACTTC	CASSEGLPRGEQYF
few	TRBV10-2	NA	TRBJ2-5	TGCGCCACCAAGGGGGACCGAGAGACCCAGTACTTC	CATKGDRETQYF
NA	TRBV6-5	TRBD2	TRBJ2-7	TGTGCCAGCAGTTACCAGAGGACTAGCGAGGGCTACGAGCAGTACTTC	CASSYQRTSEGYEQYF
NA	TRBV18	TRBD2	TRBJ2-7	TGTGCCAGCTCACCTCGGACTAGCGGGTTCTACGAGCAGTACTTC	CASSPRTSGFYEQYF
NA	TRBV2	TRBD2	TRBJ2-2	TGTGCCAGCAGTCTCCTAGCGGGAGGAAATACCGGGGAGCTGTTTTTT	CASSLLAGGNTGELFF
NA	TRBV7-7	NA	TRBJ2-2	TGTGCCAGCAGCGCCCTGACGGGGAACACCGGGGAGCTGTTTTTT	CASSALTGNTGELFF
NA	TRBV9	TRBD2	TRBJ2-3	TGTGCCAGCAGCGCCGGTACTAGCGCTAGCACAGATACGCAGTATTTT	CASSAGTSASTDTQYF
NA	TRBV28	NA	TRBJ2-1	TGTGCCACCAACACGGCCCAAAGTTTTTACAATGAGCAGTTCTTC	CATNTAQSFYNEQFF